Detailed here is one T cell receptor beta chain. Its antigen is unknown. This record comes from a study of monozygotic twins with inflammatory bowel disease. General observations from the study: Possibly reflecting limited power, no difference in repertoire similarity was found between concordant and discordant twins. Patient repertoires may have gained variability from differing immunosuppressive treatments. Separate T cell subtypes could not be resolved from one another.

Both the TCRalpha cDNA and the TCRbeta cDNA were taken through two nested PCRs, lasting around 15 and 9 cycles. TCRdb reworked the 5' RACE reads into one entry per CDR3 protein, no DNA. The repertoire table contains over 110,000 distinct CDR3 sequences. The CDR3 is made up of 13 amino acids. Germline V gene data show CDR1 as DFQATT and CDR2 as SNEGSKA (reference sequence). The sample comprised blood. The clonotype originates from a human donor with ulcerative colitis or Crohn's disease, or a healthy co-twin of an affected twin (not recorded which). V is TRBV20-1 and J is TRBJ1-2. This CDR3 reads CSAHVSILGGYTF.